This is a list of T cell receptor beta chains from one sample in a study of cytomegalovirus exposure and HLA in healthy donors. TCRdb's copy holds only in-frame clones and misses some; the assay was immunoSEQ multiplex PCR. Here the sample spans about 130,000 clones, about 88% being singletons. The sequenced material came from PBMCs. The origin of the receptors is a woman aged 18-29 years in good health and CMV-seronegative. CDR3s include the opening cysteine and the closing phenylalanine or tryptophan. Each record gives: J gene, V gene, CDR3 protein.

j_call: TRBJ2-3
v_call: TRBV10-3
cdr3_aa: CAISGGARGGPDTQYF

j_call: TRBJ1-2
v_call: TRBV6-6
cdr3_aa: CASRLGTGDGYTF

j_call: TRBJ2-1
v_call: TRBV7-8
cdr3_aa: CASSTPRTSGGRNEQFF

j_call: TRBJ2-1
v_call: TRBV6-5
cdr3_aa: CASSYRLAGGHNEQFF

j_call: TRBJ2-7
v_call: TRBV7-2
cdr3_aa: CASSPQSGTASYEQYF

j_call: TRBJ1-5
v_call: TRBV25-1
cdr3_aa: CASSESGTGDDNQPQHF

j_call: TRBJ2-7
v_call: TRBV29-1
cdr3_aa: CSVGTVYEQYF

j_call: TRBJ2-1
v_call: TRBV5-1
cdr3_aa: CASSWTLTSGGHNEQFF

j_call: TRBJ1-5
v_call: TRBV7-9
cdr3_aa: CASSLELAAGAQPQHF

j_call: TRBJ1-1
v_call: TRBV29-1
cdr3_aa: CSAQGGLDTEAFF

j_call: TRBJ2-2
v_call: TRBV7-2
cdr3_aa: CASSQALASGELFF

j_call: TRBJ1-6
v_call: TRBV18
cdr3_aa: CASSPPGQPNSPLHF

j_call: TRBJ1-1
v_call: TRBV5-1
cdr3_aa: CASSVGQLVEAFF

j_call: TRBJ1-2
v_call: TRBV19
cdr3_aa: CASSPAQGTYGYTF

j_call: TRBJ1-1
v_call: TRBV6-4
cdr3_aa: CASRLGENTEAFF

j_call: TRBJ2-7
v_call: TRBV5-1
cdr3_aa: CASSGGTSGGRLYEQYF

j_call: TRBJ1-4
v_call: TRBV5-1
cdr3_aa: CASSLAGDEKLFF

j_call: TRBJ2-1
v_call: TRBV5-4
cdr3_aa: CASRLRGGRSNEQFF

j_call: TRBJ2-1
v_call: TRBV2
cdr3_aa: CASRKMGGEQFF

j_call: TRBJ1-1
v_call: TRBV9
cdr3_aa: CASSVGVGTGNTEAFF

j_call: TRBJ1-6
v_call: TRBV19
cdr3_aa: CASGPWDRGQNSPLHF

j_call: TRBJ1-5
v_call: TRBV9
cdr3_aa: CASSPGRGNQPQHF

j_call: TRBJ2-3
v_call: TRBV29-1
cdr3_aa: CSVKLGTDTQYF

j_call: TRBJ1-1
v_call: TRBV5-1
cdr3_aa: CASSFGHPNTEAFF

j_call: TRBJ2-7
v_call: TRBV7-2
cdr3_aa: CASSAQFGLSGPLYEQYF

j_call: TRBJ2-1
v_call: TRBV18
cdr3_aa: CASSHSGTGAREQFF

j_call: TRBJ1-6
v_call: TRBV2
cdr3_aa: CASSRDRNYNSPLHF